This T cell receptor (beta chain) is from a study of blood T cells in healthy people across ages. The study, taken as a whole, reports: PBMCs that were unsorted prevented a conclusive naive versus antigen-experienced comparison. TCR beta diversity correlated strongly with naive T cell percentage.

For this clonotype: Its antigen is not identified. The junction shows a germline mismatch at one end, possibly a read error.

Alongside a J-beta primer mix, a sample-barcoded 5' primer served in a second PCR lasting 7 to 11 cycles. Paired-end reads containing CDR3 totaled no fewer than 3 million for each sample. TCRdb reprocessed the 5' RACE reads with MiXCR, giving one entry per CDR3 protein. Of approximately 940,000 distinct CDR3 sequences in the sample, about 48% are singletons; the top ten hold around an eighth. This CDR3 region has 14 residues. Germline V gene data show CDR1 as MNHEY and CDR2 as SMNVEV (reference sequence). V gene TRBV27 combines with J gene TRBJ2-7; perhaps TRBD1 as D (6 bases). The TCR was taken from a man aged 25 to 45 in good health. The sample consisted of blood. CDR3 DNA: TGTGCCAGCAGTGTATCGATGGACAGCTACGAGCAGTACTTC. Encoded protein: CASSVSMDSYEQYF.